These 8 T cell receptor beta chains were sequenced from one sample in a study of shared clonotypes between healthy human individuals. Profiled with immunoSEQ multiplex PCR; TCRdb holds only in-frame clones, not every one. The sample shows over a million clones, more than 75% of them seen only once. Material: memory CD4+ T cells from PBMCs. Subset given: CD45RA-negative fraction. The receptors originated from a young man in good health. Some clones in this sample may be carry-over from other donors' samples.

V is TRBV27 and J is TRBJ1-2, with D tentatively TRBD1 (6 bases). Germline assignment: CDR1 MNHEY and CDR2 SMNVEV (reference sequence). The V end lost 6 bases, the J end lost 1 base, and 18 bases lay between the germline ends. The CDR3 length is 16 residues. The CDR3 nucleotides read TGTGCCAGCAGCCCCCTGGGGGCCGCCCTTAACTATGGCTACACCTTC. Translating it yields CASSPLGAALNYGYTF.

This chain joins TRBV7-9 and TRBJ2-5; D is tentatively TRBD1 or TRBD2 (7 bases each). Trimming stripped 3 bases from V and 5 bases from J, with 25 bases between. The CDR3 has 18 amino acids. Germline lookup yields CDR1 SEHNR and CDR2 FQNEAQ (reference sequence). The chain's CDR3 is CASSFLWDSARGGETQYF. The DNA for the CDR3 is TGTGCCAGCAGCTTCTTATGGGACTCCGCCAGGGGGGGCGAGACCCAGTACTTC.

The chain recombines TRBV27 with TRBJ2-1; D call uncertain. CDR1 and CDR2 from the germline V gene are MNHEY and SMNVEV (reference sequence). The V end lost 5 bases, the J end lost 7 bases, and 9 bases lay between the germline ends. There are 12 residues in the CDR3. The CDR3 coding sequence is TGTGCCAGCAGTAGACCACCAAATGAGCAGTTCTTC. It encodes CASSRPPNEQFF.

This clone was recorded only once. The rearrangement uses TRBV10-1 and TRBJ2-1; D is uncertain. CDR1 is WNHNN, CDR2 SYGVQD, per germline (reference sequence). The CDR3 extends over 16 amino acids. V was pared by 3 bases and J by 8 bases, with 20 bases between. The CDR3 sequence is CASSDSLLSRRHEQFF. The CDR3 region has the DNA TGCGCCAGCAGTGATAGCCTTCTCTCCAGGCGCCATGAGCAGTTCTTC.

As concerns this clone: A far larger clone is one nucleotide away, so this likely arose from a read error. Additional DNA sequences in this sample encode the identical CDR3. The rearrangement uses TRBV7-8 and TRBJ2-7, with D hard to call. The CDR3 spans 11 residues. V was shortened by 1 base and J by 4 bases, with 2 bases between the two germline ends. Germline V gene lookup returns CDR1 SGHVS and CDR2 FQNEAQ. In nucleotides, the CDR3 is TGTGCCAGCAGCTTAGTTTACGAGCAGTACTTC. It yields the protein CASSLVYEQYF.

The rearrangement links TRBV28 to TRBJ2-1, with TRBD2 matching over 9 bases. CDR3 size: 14 residues. Losses at the gene ends were 2 bases for V and 12 bases for J; bases not matched to a gene: 8. The germline V gene has CDR1 MDHEN and CDR2 SYDVKM. The CDR3 here is CASSLQGLAGVQFF. The DNA of the CDR3 is TGTGCCAGCAGTTTACAGGGACTAGCAGGGGTGCAGTTCTTC. Looking up the rest from reference TRBV28 and TRBJ2-1 gives the full variable domain: DVKVTQSSRYLVKRTGEKVFLECVQDMDHENMFWYRQDPGLGLRLIYFSYDVKMKEKGDIPEGYSVSREKKERFSLILESASTNQTSMYLCASSLQGLAGVQFFGPGTRLTVL.

This chain connects TRBV6-1 to TRBJ2-7; tentatively, D is TRBD2 (5 bases). This CDR3 is 12 amino acids long. Trimming cost V 7 bases and J 3 bases, with 10 bases left between them. Per germline, CDR1 MNHNS and CDR2 SASEGT. The CDR3 DNA reads as TGTGCCAGCATGAGGGAGCGCTACGAGCAGTACTTC. It codes for CASMRERYEQYF.

The rearrangement links TRBV11-2 to TRBJ2-5, with 7 bases aligning to TRBD1. CDR1 and CDR2 (germline): SGHAT, FQNNGV. CDR3 size: 15 residues. The J segment lost 1 base and the V segment lost 5 bases, leaving 7 bases of the junction unmatched. This chain's CDR3 is CASSPQTGPQETQYF. The CDR3 bases are TGTGCCAGCAGCCCGCAGACAGGGCCCCAAGAGACCCAGTACTTC.